This T cell receptor beta chain was captured by sequencing in a study of shared clonotypes between healthy human individuals. About the study: Donors, aged 18 to 49, were a couple of women and three men. General study results and limits: Against clonotypes common to all four donors, non-shared ones had lower generation probabilities. Clonotype sharing among the donors was expected to vary with sequencing depth.

The protocol was immunoSEQ multiplex PCR, while the TCRdb copy is restricted to in-frame clones and leaves out a portion. The sample shows about 700,000 clones, about 90% of them seen only once. In the naive CD8 group, cells lacked CD45RO and were positively selected for CCR7, so terminally differentiated effector memory CD45RA+ cells were left out. None of the donors, who were healthy HIV-negative adults, had recently had acute infections or vaccinations. CDR1 is MDHEN, CDR2 SYDVKM, per germline. Unmatched junction bases numbered 14, after V lost 3 bases and J lost 6 bases. There are 16 residues in the CDR3. This clone was picked up one time. Its antigen remains unidentified.

The chain joins TRBV28 to TRBJ2-7; 7 bases align to TRBD2. The sample comprised naive CD8+ T cells sorted from blood. This receptor was taken from a man aged 25-40 years in good health. CDR3 protein: CASSLVAGGMGFEQYF. CDR3 in DNA: TGTGCCAGCAGTTTGGTAGCGGGTGGGATGGGTTTCGAGCAGTACTTC.